This T cell receptor (beta chain) was sequenced during a study of blood T cell repertoires in COVID-19 (dated by TCRdb to 2018 to 2021). Background on the whole study: Samples covering the acute and convalescent phases of COVID-19 were provided by collaborators in the United States, Italy and Spain. The material from the prospective study consisted of cDNA or gDNA derived from T cells, B-cell-depleted T cells, or PBMCs. Where available, HLA class I and class II types were taken from metadata supplied by the sample provider and were not determined by assay-based typing. The sample metadata nearly always contained a de-identified subject ID, COVID-19 status, age in years and sex. Subjects who had been exposed to COVID-19, were actively infected with it, or had recovered from it provided the deeply sampled blood TCRbeta repertoires that made up the dataset. Samples were obtained from the ongoing ImmuneRACE study (first 160 participants) and from 1,254 subjects provided by 6 global collaborators. The repertoires were released in a freely available public database meant as a resource for research on the immune response to SARS-CoV-2.

Study-wide conclusions, independent of this receptor: The amount of clinical and demographic metadata varied by source and participant and was provided uncurated.

Each collaborating institution followed its own protocols to collect whole blood in K2EDTA tubes. Collaborator samples were shipped for TCRbeta analysis as frozen whole blood, isolated PBMCs, or DNA extracted from either sample type. Of note for this clone: Its target antigen remains unknown. Per-base qualities were not stored, and no clone one base away is much larger.

TCRbeta CDR3 regions were amplified from genomic DNA by means of the immunoSEQ Assay, a bias-controlled multiplex PCR. In the paper's pipeline: The number of nucleated cells in each sample was estimated from the amplification of reference gene primers within the assay. To quantify the absolute abundance of each unique TCRbeta CDR3 rearrangement, sequence reads were collapsed and filtered. For each sample, productive Simpson clonality was calculated by taking the square root of Simpson's diversity index across productive rearrangements. In TCRdb, the immuneACCESS table is reduced to in-frame sequences with V and J assigned. These tables do not hold every clone; where another copy was compared, an unresolved V gene accounts for under half, and the others remain unexplained. V, J and clone size were drawn from that table, and D and trimming were deduced from the DNA. A total of approximately 58,000 clones appear in this sample, roughly 88% of them only once. The ten top clones hold around 5.9% of the sample.

The sample was peripheral blood. The receptor was isolated from a woman aged 55-75 years with acute or convalescent COVID-19.

The sequenced DNA is TGTGCCAGCAGCCCCTTCGCGGGGTTGGGGGAAAAACTGTTTTTT. Its product reads: CASSPFAGLGEKLFF. The chain joins TRBV6-2 or TRBV6-3 to TRBJ1-4, with no confident D gene call. Via the germline V gene, CDR1 is MNHEY and CDR2 SVGEGT. The trim is 6 bases for V and 8 bases for J, with a gap of 19 bases between the germline ends. Including the terminal cysteine and phenylalanine, the CDR3 comprises 15 residues. Here the CDR3 DNA is all that survives: 45 bases in frame from base 1.